This T cell receptor beta chain stems from a study of Ad26.COV2.S vaccination and SARS-CoV-2 variants. About the research overall: Donor was one of the participants in the Ad26.COV2.S arm of the COV1001 trial. Ad26.COV2.S, an intramuscular injection, was given once or twice 56 days apart. Study results and caveats: Vaccinated individuals (as opposed to placebo recipients) had higher spike-specific TCR breadth.

Treatment of the sample: 15 to 20 received Ad26.COV2.S at low or high dose, single or two shots; a few received placebo; per-sample allocation not given. Each sample was drawn 63 days after the first injection (of vaccine or placebo). Profiling relied on immunoSEQ multiplex PCR, and the TCRdb table lists in-frame clones only, not all of them. The sample yields a few hundred thousand clones, approximately 90% seen once. In regard to this clone: Antigen: not known.

The V end lost 5 bases, the J end lost 6 bases, and 14 bases lay between the germline ends. In germline, CDR1 is MDHEN, CDR2 SYDVKM. CDR3 length: 13 amino acids. Sequenced here: peripheral blood, sampled in a trial of Ad26.COV2.S vaccine versus placebo. V gene TRBV28 combines with J gene TRBJ2-7; perhaps TRBD1 as D (6 bases). The sequence was obtained from a person between 18 and 59 years old who received the Ad26.COV2.S COVID-19 vaccine or a placebo. The CDR3 here is CASSLWTAAEQYF. The CDR3 DNA is TGTGCCAGCAGTCTCTGGACAGCCGCCGAGCAGTACTTC.